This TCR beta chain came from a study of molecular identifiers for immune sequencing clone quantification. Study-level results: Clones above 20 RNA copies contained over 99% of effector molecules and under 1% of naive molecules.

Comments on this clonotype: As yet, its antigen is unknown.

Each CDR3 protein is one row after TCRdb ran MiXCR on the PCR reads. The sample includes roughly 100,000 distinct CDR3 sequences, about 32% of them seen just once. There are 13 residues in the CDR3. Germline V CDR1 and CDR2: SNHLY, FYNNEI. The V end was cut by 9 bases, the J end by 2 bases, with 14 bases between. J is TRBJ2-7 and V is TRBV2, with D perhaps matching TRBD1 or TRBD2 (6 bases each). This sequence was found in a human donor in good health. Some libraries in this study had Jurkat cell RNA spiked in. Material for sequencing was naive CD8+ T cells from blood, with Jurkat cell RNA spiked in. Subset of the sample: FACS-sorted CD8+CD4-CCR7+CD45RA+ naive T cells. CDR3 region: CARSAGQTYEQYF. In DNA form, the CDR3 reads TGTGCCAGGTCCGCGGGACAAACCTACGAGCAGTACTTC.